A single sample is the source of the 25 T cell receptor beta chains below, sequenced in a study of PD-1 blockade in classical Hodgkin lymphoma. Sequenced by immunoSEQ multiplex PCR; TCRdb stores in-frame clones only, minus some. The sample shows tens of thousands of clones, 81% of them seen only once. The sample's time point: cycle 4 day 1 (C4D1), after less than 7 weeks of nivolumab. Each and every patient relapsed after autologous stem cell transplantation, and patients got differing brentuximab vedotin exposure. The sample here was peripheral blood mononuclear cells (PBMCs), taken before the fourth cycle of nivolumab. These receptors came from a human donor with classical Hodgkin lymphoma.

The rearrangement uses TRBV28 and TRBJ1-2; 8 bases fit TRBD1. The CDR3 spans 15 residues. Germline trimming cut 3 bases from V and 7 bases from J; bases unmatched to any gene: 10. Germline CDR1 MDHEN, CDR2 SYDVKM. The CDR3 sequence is CASSFVGPQGGGYTF. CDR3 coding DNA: TGTGCCAGCAGTTTTGTGGGGCCACAGGGGGGTGGCTACACCTTC.

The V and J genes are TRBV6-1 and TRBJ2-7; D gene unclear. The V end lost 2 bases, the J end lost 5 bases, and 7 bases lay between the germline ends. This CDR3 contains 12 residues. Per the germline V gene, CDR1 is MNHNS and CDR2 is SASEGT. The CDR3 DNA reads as TGTGCCAGCAGTGAAAAAAGCCACGAGCAGTACTTC. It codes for CASSEKSHEQYF.

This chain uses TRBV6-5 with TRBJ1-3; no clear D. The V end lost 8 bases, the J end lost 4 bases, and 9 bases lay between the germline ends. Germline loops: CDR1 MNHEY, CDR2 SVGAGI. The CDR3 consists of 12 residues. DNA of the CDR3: TGTGCCAGCGGGTTTCCCGGAAACACCATATATTTT. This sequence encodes CASGFPGNTIYF.

The CDR3 DNA reads TGTGCCAGCGGACCCGGGACAGGGTACGAGCAGTACTTC. Amino acids: CASGPGTGYEQYF. The V and J genes are TRBV2 and TRBJ2-7; TRBD1 aligns across 9 bases. V trimming: 8 bases; J trimming: 4 bases; junction bases outside the gene matches: 6. Germline V CDR1 and CDR2: SNHLY, FYNNEI. The CDR3 spans 13 residues.

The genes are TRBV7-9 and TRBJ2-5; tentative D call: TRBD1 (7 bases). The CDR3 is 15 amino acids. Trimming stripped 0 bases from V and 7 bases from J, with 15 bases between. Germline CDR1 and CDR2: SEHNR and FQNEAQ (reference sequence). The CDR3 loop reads CASSLALGQGGTQYF. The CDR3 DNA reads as TGTGCCAGCAGCTTAGCGCTAGGTCAGGGGGGGACCCAGTACTTC.

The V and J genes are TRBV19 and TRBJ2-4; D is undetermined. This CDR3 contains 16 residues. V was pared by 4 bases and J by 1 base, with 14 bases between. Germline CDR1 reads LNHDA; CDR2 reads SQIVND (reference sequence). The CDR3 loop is CASSNRGIGAKNIQYF. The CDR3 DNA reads TGTGCCAGTAGTAACCGAGGAATAGGGGCCAAAAACATTCAGTACTTC.

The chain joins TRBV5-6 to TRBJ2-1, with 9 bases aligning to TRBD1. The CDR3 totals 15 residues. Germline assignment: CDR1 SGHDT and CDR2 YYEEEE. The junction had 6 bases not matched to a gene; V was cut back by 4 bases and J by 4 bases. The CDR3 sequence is CASSPTGTGYNEQFF. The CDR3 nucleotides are TGTGCCAGCAGCCCGACCGGGACAGGGTACAATGAGCAGTTCTTC.

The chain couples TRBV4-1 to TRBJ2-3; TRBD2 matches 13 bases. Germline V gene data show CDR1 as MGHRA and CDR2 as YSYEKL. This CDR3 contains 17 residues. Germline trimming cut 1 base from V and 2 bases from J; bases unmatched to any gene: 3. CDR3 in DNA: TGCGCCAGCAGCCAAGGGACTAGCGGGGGAGCCACAGATACGCAGTATTTT. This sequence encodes CASSQGTSGGATDTQYF.

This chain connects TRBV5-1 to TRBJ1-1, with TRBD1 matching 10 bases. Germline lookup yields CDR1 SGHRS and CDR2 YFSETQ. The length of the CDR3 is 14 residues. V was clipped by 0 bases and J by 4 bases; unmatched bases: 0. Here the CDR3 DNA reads TGCGCCAGCAGCTTGGGGACAGGGGGCACTGAAGCTTTCTTT. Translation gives CASSLGTGGTEAFF.

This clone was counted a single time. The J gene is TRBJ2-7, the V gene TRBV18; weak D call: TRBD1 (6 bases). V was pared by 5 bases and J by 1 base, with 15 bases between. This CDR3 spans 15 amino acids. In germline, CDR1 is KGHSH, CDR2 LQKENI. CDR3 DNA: TGTGCCAGCTCAGCGACAGGTTCCGTTTCCTACGAGCAGTACTTC. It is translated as CASSATGSVSYEQYF.

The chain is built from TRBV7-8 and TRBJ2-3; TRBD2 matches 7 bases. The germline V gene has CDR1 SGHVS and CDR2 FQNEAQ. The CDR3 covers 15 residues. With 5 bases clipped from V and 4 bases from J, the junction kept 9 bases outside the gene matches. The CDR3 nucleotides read TGTGCCAGCAGCCTAGGCCTAGCGGAATCAGATACGCAGTATTTT. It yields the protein CASSLGLAESDTQYF.

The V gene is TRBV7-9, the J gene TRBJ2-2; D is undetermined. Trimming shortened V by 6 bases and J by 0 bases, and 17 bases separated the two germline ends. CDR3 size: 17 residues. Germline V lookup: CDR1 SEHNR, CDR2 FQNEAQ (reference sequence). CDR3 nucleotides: TGTGCCAGCAGGGGCGCTCCTAGGCCCCCGAACACCGGGGAGCTGTTTTTT. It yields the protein CASRGAPRPPNTGELFF.

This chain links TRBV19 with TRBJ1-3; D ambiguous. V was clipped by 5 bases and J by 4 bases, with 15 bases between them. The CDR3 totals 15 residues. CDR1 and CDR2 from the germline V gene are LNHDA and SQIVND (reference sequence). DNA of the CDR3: TGTGCCAGTAGTGCCCCTTCGGGGTTCGGAAACACCATATATTTT. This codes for CASSAPSGFGNTIYF.

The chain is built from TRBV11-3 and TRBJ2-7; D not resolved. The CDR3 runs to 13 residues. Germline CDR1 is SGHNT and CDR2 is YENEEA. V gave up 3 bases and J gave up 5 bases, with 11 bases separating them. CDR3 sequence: CASSLAGSHEQYF. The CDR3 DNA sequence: TGTGCCAGCAGCTTGGCCGGGTCTCACGAGCAGTACTTC. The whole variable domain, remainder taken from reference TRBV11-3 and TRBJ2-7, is EAGVVQSPRYKIIEKKQPVAFWCNPISGHNTLYWYLQNLGQGPELLIRYENEEAVDDSQLPKDRFSAERLKGVDSTLKIQPAELGDSAVYLCASSLAGSHEQYFGPGTRLTVT.

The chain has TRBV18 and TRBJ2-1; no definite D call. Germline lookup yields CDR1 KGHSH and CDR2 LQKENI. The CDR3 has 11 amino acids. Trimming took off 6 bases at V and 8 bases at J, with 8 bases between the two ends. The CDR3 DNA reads TGTGCCAGCTCTACGGGTGATGAGCAGTTCTTC. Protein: CASSTGDEQFF. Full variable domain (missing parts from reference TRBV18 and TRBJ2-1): NAGVMQNPRHLVRRRGQEARLRCSPMKGHSHVYWYRQLPEEGLKFMVYLQKENIIDESGMPKERFSAEFPKEGPSILRIQQVVRGDSAAYFCASSTGDEQFFGPGTRLTVL.

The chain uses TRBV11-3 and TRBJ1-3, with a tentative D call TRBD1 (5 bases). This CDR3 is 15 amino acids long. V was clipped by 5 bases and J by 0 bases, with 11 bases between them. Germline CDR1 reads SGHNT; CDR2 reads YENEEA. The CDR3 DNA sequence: TGTGCCAGCAGCCATAGGGACCACTCTGGAAACACCATATATTTT. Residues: CASSHRDHSGNTIYF. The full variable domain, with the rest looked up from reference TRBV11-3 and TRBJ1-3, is EAGVVQSPRYKIIEKKQPVAFWCNPISGHNTLYWYLQNLGQGPELLIRYENEEAVDDSQLPKDRFSAERLKGVDSTLKIQPAELGDSAVYLCASSHRDHSGNTIYFGEGSWLTVV.

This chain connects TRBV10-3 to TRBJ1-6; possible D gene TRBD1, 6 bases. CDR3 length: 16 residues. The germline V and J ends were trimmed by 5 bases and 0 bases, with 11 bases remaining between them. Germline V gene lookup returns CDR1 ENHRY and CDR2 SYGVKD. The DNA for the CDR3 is TGTGCCATCAGTAGACAGGCCGCCTCCTATAATTCACCCCTCCACTTT. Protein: CAISRQAASYNSPLHF.

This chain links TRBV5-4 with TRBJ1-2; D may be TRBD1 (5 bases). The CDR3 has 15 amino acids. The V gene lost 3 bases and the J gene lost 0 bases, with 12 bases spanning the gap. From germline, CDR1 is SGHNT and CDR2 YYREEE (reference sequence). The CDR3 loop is CASSSPRTSNYGYTF. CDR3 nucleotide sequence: TGTGCCAGCAGCTCCCCCCGGACATCTAACTATGGCTACACCTTC.

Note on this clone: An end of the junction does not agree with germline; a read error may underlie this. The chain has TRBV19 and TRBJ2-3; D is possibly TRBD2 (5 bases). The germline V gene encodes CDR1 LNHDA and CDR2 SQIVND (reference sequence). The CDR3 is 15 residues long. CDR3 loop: CASSISDLGTDTQYF. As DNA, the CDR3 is TGTGCCAGTAGTATATCGGACTTGGGCACAGACACGCAGTATTTT.

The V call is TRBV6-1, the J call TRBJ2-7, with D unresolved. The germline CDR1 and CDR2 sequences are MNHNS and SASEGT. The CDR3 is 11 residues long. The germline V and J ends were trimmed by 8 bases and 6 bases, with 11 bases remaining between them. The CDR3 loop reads CASPFESEQYF. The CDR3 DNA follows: TGTGCCAGCCCATTTGAGAGCGAGCAGTACTTC.

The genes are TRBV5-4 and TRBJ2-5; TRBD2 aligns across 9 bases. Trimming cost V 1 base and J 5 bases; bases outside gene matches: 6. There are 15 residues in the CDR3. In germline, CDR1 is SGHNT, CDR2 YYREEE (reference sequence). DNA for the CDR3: TGTGCCAGCAGCTTGATTAGCGGGGGCGGGGAGACCCAGTACTTC. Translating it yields CASSLISGGGETQYF.

Here the CDR3 DNA reads TGTGCCAGCAGCTTGCGGGGTGAGGGGGAGCAGTACTTC. This gives the protein CASSLRGEGEQYF. The chain employs TRBV13 and TRBJ2-7; tentative D call: TRBD2 (6 bases). Germline V gene lookup returns CDR1 PRHDT and CDR2 FYEKMQ (reference sequence). The CDR3 runs to 13 residues. Trimming cost V 3 bases and J 7 bases, with 13 bases left between them.

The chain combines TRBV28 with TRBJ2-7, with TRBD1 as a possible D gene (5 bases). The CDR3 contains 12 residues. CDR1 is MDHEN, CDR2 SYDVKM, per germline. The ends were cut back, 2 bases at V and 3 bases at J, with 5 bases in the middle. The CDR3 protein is CASSLQGYEQYF. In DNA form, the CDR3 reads TGTGCCAGCAGTTTACAGGGCTACGAGCAGTACTTC.

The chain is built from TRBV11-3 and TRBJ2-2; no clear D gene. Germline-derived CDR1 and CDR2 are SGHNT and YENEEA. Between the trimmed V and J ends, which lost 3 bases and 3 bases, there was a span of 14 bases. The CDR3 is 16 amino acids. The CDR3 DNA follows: TGTGCCAGCAGCTTCAAAGGGTGGCTCGACACCGGGGAGCTGTTTTTT. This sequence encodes CASSFKGWLDTGELFF. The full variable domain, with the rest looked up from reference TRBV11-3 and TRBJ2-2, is EAGVVQSPRYKIIEKKQPVAFWCNPISGHNTLYWYLQNLGQGPELLIRYENEEAVDDSQLPKDRFSAERLKGVDSTLKIQPAELGDSAVYLCASSFKGWLDTGELFFGEGSRLTVL.

In nucleotides, the CDR3 is TGTGCCAGCAGCTTGTGGGGACAGGGAAAGCTGTTTTTT. Translating gives CASSLWGQGKLFF. The rearrangement joins TRBV5-4 to TRBJ2-2; TRBD1 agrees at 9 bases. Trimming cost V 1 base and J 12 bases; bases outside gene matches: 4. Germline loops: CDR1 SGHNT, CDR2 YYREEE (reference sequence). The CDR3 has 13 residues.